This entry describes one T cell receptor (beta chain). What it recognizes is unknown. With V trimmed by 7 bases and J by 5 bases, 4 bases remained unmatched. Germline CDR1 reads SNHLY; CDR2 reads FYNNEI. CDR3 length equals 12 residues. The sample comes from a study of cytotoxic CD8 clonotypes in ibrutinib-treated CLL. Study as a whole: Results showed some 25 partial and 2 complete responses; following median approximately 69 months, approximately 15 remained remitted, approximately twelve advanced.

Depths of 1 in 200,000 to 1 in 1 million T cells were the sequencing target. Only in-frame clones appear in the TCRdb table, and some are missing; sequencing was by immunoSEQ multiplex PCR. In the table there are 160,000 or so clones, under 85% of which are singletons. Study-wide findings and caveats: Clonality was elevated at ibrutinib response and had returned toward baseline at progression.

The chain employs TRBV2 and TRBJ2-5; 7 positions match TRBD1. This specimen was PBMCs, taken after 24 months of ibrutinib treatment. The clonotype comes from a human donor with chronic lymphocytic leukemia. Written as DNA, the CDR3 is TGTGCCAGCAAGGGACAGTCTGAGACCCAGTACTTC. Translated, it gives CASKGQSETQYF.